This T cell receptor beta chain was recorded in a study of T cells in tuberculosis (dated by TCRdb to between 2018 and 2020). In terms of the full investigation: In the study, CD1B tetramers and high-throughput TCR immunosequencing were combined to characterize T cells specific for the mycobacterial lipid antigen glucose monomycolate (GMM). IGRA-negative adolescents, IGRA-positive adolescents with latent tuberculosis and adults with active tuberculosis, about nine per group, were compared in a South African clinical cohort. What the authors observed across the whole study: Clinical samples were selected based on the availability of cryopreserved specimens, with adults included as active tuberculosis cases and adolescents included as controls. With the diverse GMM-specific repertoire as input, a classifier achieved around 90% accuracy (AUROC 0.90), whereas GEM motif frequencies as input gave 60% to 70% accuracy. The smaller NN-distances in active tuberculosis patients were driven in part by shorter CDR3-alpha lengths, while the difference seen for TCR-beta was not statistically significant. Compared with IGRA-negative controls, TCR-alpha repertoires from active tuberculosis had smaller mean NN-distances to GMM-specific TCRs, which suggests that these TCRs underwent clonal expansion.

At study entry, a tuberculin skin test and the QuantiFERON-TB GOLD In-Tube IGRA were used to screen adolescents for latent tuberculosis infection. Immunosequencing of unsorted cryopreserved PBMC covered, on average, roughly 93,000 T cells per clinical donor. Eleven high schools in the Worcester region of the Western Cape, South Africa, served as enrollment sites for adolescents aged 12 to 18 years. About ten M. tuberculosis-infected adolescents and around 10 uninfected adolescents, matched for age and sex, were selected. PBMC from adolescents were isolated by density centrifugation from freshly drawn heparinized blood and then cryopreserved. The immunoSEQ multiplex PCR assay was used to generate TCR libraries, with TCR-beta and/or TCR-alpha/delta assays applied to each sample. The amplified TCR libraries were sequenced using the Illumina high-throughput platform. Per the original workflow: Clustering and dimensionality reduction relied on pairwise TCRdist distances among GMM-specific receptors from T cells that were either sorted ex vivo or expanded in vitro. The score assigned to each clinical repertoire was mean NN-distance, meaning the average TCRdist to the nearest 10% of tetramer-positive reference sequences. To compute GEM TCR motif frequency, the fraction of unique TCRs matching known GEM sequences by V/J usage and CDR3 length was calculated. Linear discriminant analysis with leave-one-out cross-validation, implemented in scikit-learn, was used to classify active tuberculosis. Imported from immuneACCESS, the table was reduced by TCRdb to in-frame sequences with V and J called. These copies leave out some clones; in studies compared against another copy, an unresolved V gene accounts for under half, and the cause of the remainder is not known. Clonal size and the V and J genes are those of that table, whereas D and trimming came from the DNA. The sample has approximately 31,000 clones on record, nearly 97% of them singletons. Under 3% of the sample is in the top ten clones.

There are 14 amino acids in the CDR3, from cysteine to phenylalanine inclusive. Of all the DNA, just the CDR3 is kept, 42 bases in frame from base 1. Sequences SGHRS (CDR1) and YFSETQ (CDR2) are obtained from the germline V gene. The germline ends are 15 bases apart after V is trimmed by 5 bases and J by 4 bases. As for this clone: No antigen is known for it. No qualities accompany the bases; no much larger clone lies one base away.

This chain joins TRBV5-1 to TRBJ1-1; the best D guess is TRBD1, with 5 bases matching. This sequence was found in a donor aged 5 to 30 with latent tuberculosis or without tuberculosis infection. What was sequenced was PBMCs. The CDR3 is CASRSRGGSTEAFF. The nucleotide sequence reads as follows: TGCGCCAGCAGATCAAGGGGCGGTAGCACTGAAGCTTTCTTT.